The 30 T cell receptor beta chains listed next were all sequenced from one sample in a study of T cell repertoires in cytomegalovirus infection. TCRdb reanalysed the reads using MiXCR and keeps one entry per CDR3 protein. Here the sample spans 830,000 or so distinct CDR3 sequences, 30% to 35% being singletons. No antigen is known for these receptors. Material: cultured CD8+ T cells from PBMCs, obtained from culture after CMV antigen stimulation. These receptors were collected from a human donor in good health (CMV status not recorded). Some clones in this sample may be carry-over from other donors' samples.

The sample holds a few counts of this clonotype. This chain joins TRBV7-9 and TRBJ1-2, with D possibly TRBD1 on 6 matching bases. There are 15 residues in the CDR3. The V and J ends lost 5 bases and 3 bases respectively, with 16 bases between them. Germline-derived CDR1 and CDR2 are SEHNR and FQNEAQ (reference sequence). CDR3 residues: CASSSQQGFYYGYTF. CDR3 DNA: TGTGCCAGCAGCAGTCAACAGGGATTTTACTATGGCTACACCTTC.

This sequence joins TRBV6-8 and TRBJ1-1; D unclear. Trimming left V 6 bases short and J 2 bases short, with 13 bases between. The CDR3 runs 14 residues. The germline CDR1 and CDR2 sequences are MNHGY and SAAAGT. The CDR3 spells CASSFADLNTEAFF. CDR3 nucleotide sequence: TGTGCCAGCAGCTTTGCTGACCTAAACACTGAAGCTTTCTTT.

This clonotype has just a few counts. The CDR3 sequence is CATSGRGLDTEAFF. The CDR3, as DNA: TGTGCCACCAGCGGCAGGGGGCTCGACACTGAAGCTTTCTTT. V is TRBV15 and J is TRBJ1-1; the match to TRBD1 covers 8 bases. After removal of 5 bases from V and 3 bases from J, the junction contained 5 bases not matched to a gene. This CDR3 has 14 amino acids. Germline CDR1 and CDR2: LNHNV and YYDKDF (reference sequence).

This clonotype has a handful of counts. The rearrangement uses TRBV19 and TRBJ1-2; no firm D call. V was trimmed by 9 bases and J by 1 base, leaving 9 bases between them. Per the germline V gene, CDR1 is LNHDA and CDR2 is SQIVND (reference sequence). The CDR3 is made up of 12 amino acids. For the CDR3, the DNA is TGTGCCAGCTGGACCAATAACTATGGCTACACCTTC. Its protein product is CASWTNNYGYTF.

The chain joins TRBV27 to TRBJ1-2; D call uncertain. The CDR3 covers 13 residues. Looked up from germline, CDR1 is MNHEY and CDR2 is SMNVEV (reference sequence). The ends were cut back, 5 bases at V and 7 bases at J, with 14 bases in the middle. The CDR3 sequence is CASSSGPLGGYTF. The CDR3 nucleotides are TGTGCCAGCAGTAGCGGACCCTTAGGTGGCTACACCTTC.

This clonotype occurred many times. V and J are TRBV6-5 and TRBJ1-5; D may be TRBD1 (5 bases). Trimming pared 2 bases from V and 3 bases from J, leaving 20 bases between. The CDR3 totals 18 residues. Germline assignment: CDR1 MNHEY and CDR2 SVGAGI. The CDR3 DNA is TGTGCCAGCAGTTACGTACAACCCGGGGCAGGTTCCAATCAGCCCCAGCATTTT. Translating gives CASSYVQPGAGSNQPQHF.

There are a few counts of this clonotype. This sequence joins TRBV7-9 and TRBJ2-3, with D perhaps matching TRBD1 (6 bases). Germline V CDR1 and CDR2: SEHNR, FQNEAQ (reference sequence). The CDR3 extends over 15 amino acids. V lost 5 bases to trimming and J lost 2 bases, with 14 bases between them. CDR3 DNA: TGTGCCAGCAGCCCAGGACAGTTTCTCACAGATACGCAGTATTTT. Protein: CASSPGQFLTDTQYF.

This clonotype was picked up one time. The chain carries TRBV5-1 and TRBJ2-1; a weak D match, TRBD2 (6 bases). The CDR3 is 15 amino acids. Germline V lookup: CDR1 SGHRS, CDR2 YFSETQ. The ends were cut back, 9 bases at V and 2 bases at J, with 18 bases in the middle. The CDR3 DNA sequence: TGCGCCACCACCCGCGGGGCTGTGACCTACAATGAGCAGTTCTTC. Translating gives CATTRGAVTYNEQFF.

The chain has TRBV7-2 and TRBJ2-1; 7 nucleotides agree with TRBD2. Germline V gene sequence: CDR1 SGHTA, CDR2 FQGNSA. The V segment lost 4 bases and the J segment 6 bases; nucleotides outside the gene matches: 6. The length of the CDR3 is 14 residues. The CDR3 bases are TGTGCCAGCAGCTCCCCAGCGGGGCCCAATGAGCAGTTCTTC. This codes for CASSSPAGPNEQFF.

The genes are TRBV12-5 and TRBJ2-2; TRBD1 matches at 10 bases. Trimming cost V 1 base and J 8 bases; bases outside gene matches: 1. This CDR3 comprises 14 residues. Germline V CDR1 and CDR2: LGHNT, FRNRAP. CDR3 nucleotides: TGTGCTAGTGGTTTGGGACAGGGGGCGGGGGAGCTGTTTTTT. Residues: CASGLGQGAGELFF.

This clonotype turned up a few times. V and J are TRBV7-2 and TRBJ2-5, with 11 bases that match TRBD1. This CDR3 comprises 15 residues. V dropped 5 bases and J dropped 4; count of bases not matched to a gene: 6. Germline V CDR1 and CDR2: SGHTA, FQGNSA. The CDR3 DNA reads as TGTGCCAGCAGCAGGACCGGGACAGGGGGAGAGACCCAGTACTTC. Residues: CASSRTGTGGETQYF.

V is TRBV5-8 and J is TRBJ2-7; D perhaps matches TRBD2 (6 bases). The CDR3 extends over 15 amino acids. Trimming stripped 4 bases from V and 5 bases from J, with 19 bases between. Looked up from germline, CDR1 is SGHTS and CDR2 is YDEGEE. As DNA, the CDR3 is TGTGCCAGCAGCATCGACGACGGGGAGCGGGACGAGCAGTACGTC. Protein sequence: CASSIDDGERDEQYV.

V is TRBV7-9 and J is TRBJ2-2; 9 nucleotides line up with TRBD1. Trimming removed 4 bases from V and 3 bases from J; junction bases left unmatched: 6. Germline CDR1 SEHNR, CDR2 FQNEAQ (reference sequence). This CDR3 has 16 amino acids. As DNA, the CDR3 is TGTGCCAGCAGCTCTGGGACAGGGAGTGACACCGGGGAGCTGTTTTTT. Translating gives CASSSGTGSDTGELFF.

V and J are TRBV27 and TRBJ2-3; weak D call: TRBD1 (5 bases). The V end lost 7 bases, the J end lost 3 bases, and 8 bases lay between the germline ends. Per germline, CDR1 MNHEY and CDR2 SMNVEV (reference sequence). The CDR3 is 12 residues long. The CDR3 bases are TGTGCCAGCAAGGGGCCTACAGATACGCAGTATTTT. Its protein product is CASKGPTDTQYF.

CDR3 region: CASTISVGLAETTNYNEQFF. DNA of the CDR3: TGTGCCAGCACTATTTCCGTAGGTCTAGCGGAAACTACCAACTACAATGAGCAGTTCTTC. This chain connects TRBV6-2 or TRBV6-3 to TRBJ2-1; 7 bases map to TRBD2. CDR3 length: 20 residues. The germline CDR1 and CDR2 sequences are MNHEY and SVGEGT. V lost 7 bases and J lost 3; bases outside the gene matches: 24.

V and J are TRBV12-3 or TRBV12-4 and TRBJ1-5, with D tentatively TRBD1 (5 bases). The CDR3 is 13 residues long. V gave up 8 bases and J gave up 6 bases, with 14 bases separating them. CDR3 sequence (DNA): TGTGCCAGCGCGGATGAGGGGATTCAGCCCCAGCATTTT. It codes for CASADEGIQPQHF.

V gene TRBV7-6 combines with J gene TRBJ2-1, with D perhaps TRBD1 (5 bases). The V end lost 5 bases, the J end lost 8 bases, and 19 bases lay between the germline ends. The CDR3 is 15 residues long. Per the germline V gene, CDR1 is SGHVS and CDR2 is FNYEAQ. The CDR3 DNA follows: TGTGCCAGCAGCATAGTCCAGGGAAAGGGATATGAGCAGTTCTTC. Protein sequence: CASSIVQGKGYEQFF.

This clonotype was picked up many times. V and J are TRBV4-1 and TRBJ2-3; no clear D. V lost 3 bases to trimming and J lost 0 bases, with 1 base between them. This CDR3 contains 12 residues. Germline CDR1 is MGHRA and CDR2 is YSYEKL. CDR3 protein: CASSQSTDTQYF. CDR3 nucleotides: TGCGCCAGCAGCCAGAGCACAGATACGCAGTATTTT.

The chain's CDR3 is CASSMEDYRGSLLESNQPQHF. The CDR3 DNA reads as TGTGCCAGTAGTATGGAGGATTACAGGGGCTCTCTTCTAGAGAGCAATCAGCCCCAGCATTTT. The genes are TRBV19 and TRBJ1-5; 7 bases match TRBD1. In germline, CDR1 is LNHDA, CDR2 SQIVND (reference sequence). This CDR3 is built from 21 residues. The V gene end was trimmed by 3 bases and the J gene end by 1 base; junction bases not matched to a gene: 21. Full variable domain (rest looked up from reference TRBV19 and TRBJ1-5): DGGITQSPKYLFRKEGQNVTLSCEQNLNHDAMYWYRQDPGQGLRLIYYSQIVNDFQKGDIAEGYSVSREKKESFPLTVTSAQKNPTAFYLCASSMEDYRGSLLESNQPQHFGDGTRLSIL.

A few counts support this clonotype. The V and J genes are TRBV28 and TRBJ2-5, with D unclear. Trimming removed 3 bases at V and 5 bases at J, with 7 bases between. In germline, CDR1 is MDHEN, CDR2 SYDVKM. CDR3 length: 12 residues. This chain's CDR3 is CASSFTMETQYF. CDR3 nucleotides: TGTGCCAGCAGTTTCACGATGGAGACCCAGTACTTC.

This clonotype was seen a few times. The CDR3 loop reads CASSDGLAGGRNNEQFF. CDR3 DNA: TGTGCCAGCAGCGACGGACTAGCGGGGGGGCGCAACAATGAGCAGTTCTTC. The chain couples TRBV3-1 to TRBJ2-1; 15 bases map to TRBD2. Germline loops: CDR1 LGHDT, CDR2 YNNKEL (reference sequence). With 5 bases clipped from V and 5 bases from J, the junction kept 7 bases outside the gene matches. CDR3 length: 17 residues.

This chain connects TRBV12-3 or TRBV12-4 to TRBJ1-1, with D possibly TRBD1 on 5 matching bases. CDR3 length: 13 residues. Deletions cut 6 bases from V and 3 bases from J, with 11 bases between. The CDR3 DNA sequence: TGTGCCAGCAGCCTACAGGCCTACACTGAAGCTTTCTTT. Translated, it gives CASSLQAYTEAFF.

The chain is built from TRBV28 and TRBJ2-1, with D possibly matching TRBD2 (6 bases). The CDR3 consists of 14 residues. The V end was cut by 3 bases, the J end by 6 bases, with 12 bases between. Germline values: CDR1 MDHEN, CDR2 SYDVKM. The DNA for the CDR3 is TGTGCCAGCAGTTTCGGGACTCGACTCAATGAGCAGTTCTTC. Its protein product is CASSFGTRLNEQFF.

The CDR3 sequence is CASSHATGSSGNTIYF. In DNA, the CDR3 is TGCGCCAGCAGCCATGCGACAGGGAGCTCTGGAAACACCATATATTTT. The chain uses TRBV4-1 and TRBJ1-3; 7 bases fit TRBD1. Trimming removed 3 bases from V and 0 bases from J; junction bases left unmatched: 5. CDR1 is MGHRA and CDR2 is YSYEKL in the germline V gene. This CDR3 has 16 amino acids.

The table lists this clonotype with a count of one. The chain combines TRBV14 with TRBJ2-7; TRBD1 agrees at 8 bases. J was trimmed by 4 bases and V by 5 bases; bases with no gene match: 10. Germline-derived CDR1 and CDR2 are SGHDN and FVKESK. This CDR3 is 15 amino acids long. The CDR3 nucleotides read TGTGCCAGCAGCGCAAGGGGACAGGCAGTTTACGAGCAGTACTTC. This translates into CASSARGQAVYEQYF.

This clonotype was seen many times. The genes are TRBV12-3 or TRBV12-4 and TRBJ2-1, with unresolved D. This CDR3 is built from 14 residues. V was clipped by 3 bases and J by 0 bases, with 6 bases between them. The CDR3 is CASSLGISYNEQFF. In nucleotides, the CDR3 is TGTGCCAGCAGTTTGGGGATCTCCTACAATGAGCAGTTCTTC.

The chain uses TRBV5-1 and TRBJ1-2; 9 nucleotides line up with TRBD1. CDR1 and CDR2 (germline): SGHRS, YFSETQ. After removal of 3 bases from V and 0 bases from J, the junction contained 6 bases not matched to a gene. The CDR3 loop spans 16 amino acids. The CDR3 DNA sequence: TGCGCCAGCAGCTACGGGACAGGGCGAGCTAACTATGGCTACACCTTC. Protein product: CASSYGTGRANYGYTF. The full variable domain, rest sourced from reference TRBV5-1 and TRBJ1-2, is KAGVTQTPRYLIKTRGQQVTLSCSPISGHRSVSWYQQTPGQGLQFLFEYFSETQRNKGNFPGRFSGRQFSNSRSEMNVSTLELGDSALYLCASSYGTGRANYGYTFGSGTRLTVV.

This clonotype has a count of ten or more. The chain uses TRBV7-8 and TRBJ2-3; 14 positions agree with TRBD2. CDR1 and CDR2 (germline): SGHVS, FQNEAQ. V shed 5 bases, J shed 2 bases, and the junction held 6 bases outside the gene matches. The CDR3 extends over 17 amino acids. CDR3: CASSPRTSGGPTDTQYF. Here the CDR3 DNA reads TGTGCCAGCAGCCCTCGGACTAGCGGGGGGCCCACAGATACGCAGTATTTT.

This clonotype came up a few times. The chain is built from TRBV6-6 and TRBJ1-2; a weak D match, TRBD1 (6 bases). The germline V gene has CDR1 MNHNY and CDR2 SVGAGI (reference sequence). V lost 4 bases to trimming and J lost 3 bases, with 24 bases between them. The CDR3 contains 18 residues. In nucleotides, the CDR3 is TGTGCCAGCAGTTGGGGGCAGATATACCAGAAGGGGGACTATGGCTACACCTTC. As protein: CASSWGQIYQKGDYGYTF.

In DNA form, the CDR3 reads TGTGCCAGCAGTCCGAATCGGGGTTCGACTGAAGCTTTCTTT. Its translation: CASSPNRGSTEAFF. J is TRBJ1-1 and V is TRBV6-5; no definite D call. This CDR3 has 14 amino acids. Trimming cost V 5 bases and J 5 bases, with 15 bases left between them. From germline, CDR1 is MNHEY and CDR2 SVGAGI.